The rows below give T cell receptor beta chains drawn from one sample of a study of T cell changes during pregnancy in multiple sclerosis. Profiling relied on immunoSEQ multiplex PCR, and the TCRdb table lists in-frame clones only, not all of them. The data hold 90,000 or so clones, with approximately 92% observed a single time. The sample consisted of peripheral blood, taken in the first trimester of pregnancy. These receptor sequences come from a female donor with multiple sclerosis, enrolled in a pregnancy study. CDR3s include the opening cysteine and the closing phenylalanine or tryptophan. Each record gives: clone size, V gene, J gene, D gene, CDR3 length, CDR3 protein, CDR3 DNA. The D gene is left open where the match is weak. Only some rows state a clone size, as once, few, many or a class for expanded clones.

.,TRBV6-5,TRBJ1-2,TRBD1,14,CASSPGTGPTGYTF,TGTGCCAGCAGCCCTGGGACAGGGCCCACCGGCTACACCTTC
once,TRBV6-6,TRBJ2-7,TRBD1,13,CASSYGTGSEQYF,TGTGCCAGCAGTTACGGGACAGGGAGCGAGCAGTACTTC
once,TRBV15,TRBJ1-1,TRBD1,13,CAASRGQGAEAFF,TGTGCCGCCAGCAGGGGACAGGGGGCTGAAGCTTTCTTT
.,TRBV18,TRBJ2-1,TRBD2,12,CASSGGGAEQFF,TGTGCCAGCTCCGGGGGAGGGGCTGAGCAGTTCTTC
.,TRBV7-9,TRBJ1-4,.,16,CASSSQNRVRPEKLFF,TGTGCCAGCAGTTCTCAAAACCGGGTCCGGCCCGAAAAACTGTTTTTT
.,TRBV4-2,TRBJ2-5,TRBD2,14,CASSQVVTSQTQYF,TGTGCCAGCAGCCAAGTTGTGACTAGCCAGACCCAGTACTTC
.,TRBV6-1,TRBJ2-1,TRBD2,16,CASSEAREGRRGEQFF,TGTGCCAGCAGTGAAGCGCGGGAGGGACGTCGAGGTGAGCAGTTCTTC
.,TRBV18,TRBJ1-4,.,13,CASSLGQYEKLFF,TGTGCCAGCTCACTTGGGCAATACGAAAAACTGTTTTTT
once,TRBV15,TRBJ2-1,TRBD1,15,CATSPGQGDYNEQFF,TGTGCCACCAGCCCAGGACAGGGGGACTACAATGAGCAGTTCTTC
few,TRBV19,TRBJ1-5,.,16,CASSIGGAAFAQPQHF,TGTGCCAGTAGTATTGGGGGGGCCGCCTTCGCGCAGCCCCAGCATTTT